The 16 T cell receptor beta chains below come from one sample, sequenced in a study of PD-L1 blockade in urothelial cancer. Time point here: pretreatment peripheral blood. Using immunoSEQ multiplex PCR, the repertoire was profiled, and TCRdb retains in-frame clones only, with some absent. Seen here are some 57,000 clones, about four fifths observed once, and the top ten hold over 1%. The material was PBMCs, obtained around atezolizumab (anti-PD-L1) treatment. All receptors derive from a man aged 50 to 59 with urothelial cancer.

This chain connects TRBV19 to TRBJ1-2, with TRBD1 matching 8 bases. Germline CDR1 is LNHDA and CDR2 is SQIVND (reference sequence). The ends lost 0 bases at V and 9 bases at J; junction bases unmatched: 3. The CDR3 covers 13 residues. The CDR3 loop is CASSIDAGGRYTF. CDR3 nucleotide sequence: TGTGCCAGTAGTATAGACGCAGGGGGCCGCTACACCTTC.

V and J are TRBV10-3 and TRBJ1-3; 8 bases are shared with TRBD1. CDR3 length equals 13 residues. Germline trimming cut 8 bases from V and 8 bases from J; bases unmatched to any gene: 8. Germline V gives CDR1 ENHRY, CDR2 SYGVKD. DNA of the CDR3: TGTGCCATCGCCGGTGACAGGGGAGACACCATATATTTT. Translation: CAIAGDRGDTIYF.

J is TRBJ2-5 and V is TRBV7-9; TRBD1 might be the D (6 bases). This CDR3 spans 13 amino acids. The germline V gene encodes CDR1 SEHNR and CDR2 FQNEAQ (reference sequence). V gave up 10 bases and J gave up 2 bases, with 14 bases separating them. The CDR3 loop is CATTMGAQETQYF. CDR3 DNA: TGTGCCACCACGATGGGGGCTCAAGAGACCCAGTACTTC.

This clone was seen only once. This chain connects TRBV27 to TRBJ1-1, with D possibly being TRBD1 (6 bases). The ends were cut back, 6 bases at V and 1 base at J, with 6 bases in the middle. The CDR3 spans 12 residues. Per the germline V gene, CDR1 is MNHEY and CDR2 is SMNVEV (reference sequence). In DNA form, the CDR3 reads TGTGCCAGCAGGGGGGCGAACACTGAAGCTTTCTTT. Translated, it gives CASRGANTEAFF.

J is TRBJ1-1 and V is TRBV6-5; D gene uncertain. V lost 6 bases, J lost 1 base, and 9 bases lay in between. The CDR3 has 13 amino acids. CDR1 and CDR2 (germline): MNHEY, SVGAGI. CDR3 DNA sequence: TGTGCCAGCAGACCCGGCGGGAACACTGAAGCTTTCTTT. Protein: CASRPGGNTEAFF.

The CDR3, as DNA: TGTGCCAGCAGCTTGGGACAGGGGCAAGAGACCCAGTACTTC. It translates to CASSLGQGQETQYF. This sequence joins TRBV11-3 and TRBJ2-5; 10 bases are shared with TRBD1. V lost 3 bases and J lost 2; bases outside the gene matches: 0. Germline V CDR1 and CDR2: SGHNT, YENEEA. This CDR3 is 14 amino acids long.

V and J are TRBV29-1 and TRBJ2-7; weak D call: TRBD2 (5 bases). Per germline, CDR1 SQVTM and CDR2 ANQGSEA. Trimming cost V 4 bases and J 2 bases, with 9 bases left between them. The CDR3 sequence is 12 residues long. The CDR3 spells CSVAAATYEQYF. The DNA for the CDR3 is TGCAGCGTTGCAGCGGCCACCTACGAGCAGTACTTC.

This chain joins TRBV7-8 and TRBJ2-5; 11 nucleotides match TRBD2. Germline V CDR1 and CDR2: SGHVS, FQNEAQ. With V trimmed by 5 bases and J by 2 bases, 7 bases remained unmatched. CDR3 size: 16 residues. The CDR3 DNA follows: TGTGCCAGCAGCACACAAACTAGCGGGGGACAAGAGACCCAGTACTTC. This translates into CASSTQTSGGQETQYF.

The rearrangement links TRBV5-4 to TRBJ2-1; weak D call: TRBD1 (6 bases). CDR1 is SGHNT, CDR2 YYREEE, per germline (reference sequence). The CDR3 has 14 amino acids. Trimming took 3 bases from V and 6 from J, leaving 13 bases between them. Written as DNA, the CDR3 is TGTGCCAGCAGCTGGCGGACAGTAATCAATGAGCAGTTCTTC. Its protein product is CASSWRTVINEQFF.

This clone appeared a few times. The rearrangement joins TRBV29-1 to TRBJ1-3, with D unresolved. Trimming removed 5 bases at V and 2 bases at J, with 10 bases between. CDR1 and CDR2 from the germline V gene are SQVTM and ANQGSEA. The CDR3 has 13 amino acids. CDR3: CSVTDWAGNTIYF. The CDR3 DNA reads as TGCAGCGTTACAGATTGGGCTGGAAACACCATATATTTT.

By frequency in the sample, this clone is medium-sized. This sequence joins TRBV29-1 and TRBJ1-2, with unresolved D. V was cut by 4 bases and J by 4 bases, with 13 bases left in between. Per the germline V gene, CDR1 is SQVTM and CDR2 is ANQGSEA. CDR3 length: 13 residues. This chain's CDR3 is CSVGQSALYGYTF. The CDR3 DNA sequence: TGCAGCGTTGGCCAGTCTGCCCTCTATGGCTACACCTTC.

This clone was seen just once. This chain connects TRBV7-2 to TRBJ2-1, with TRBD2 identical over 8 bases. The V gene's germline CDR1 is SGHTA and CDR2 FQGNSA. The CDR3 sequence is 15 residues long. V dropped 3 bases and J dropped 0; count of bases not matched to a gene: 1. In nucleotides, the CDR3 is TGTGCCAGCAGCTTTAGCGGGAACTCCTACAATGAGCAGTTCTTC. Its protein product is CASSFSGNSYNEQFF.

The V call is TRBV7-9, the J call TRBJ1-1; a weak D match, TRBD1 (6 bases). The CDR3 is made up of 16 amino acids. Germline CDR1 is SEHNR and CDR2 is FQNEAQ (reference sequence). Trimming took 5 bases from V and 0 from J, leaving 16 bases between them. The CDR3 spells CASSQGPGEMNTEAFF. CDR3 sequence (DNA): TGTGCCAGCAGCCAAGGCCCAGGGGAGATGAACACTGAAGCTTTCTTT. The variable domain in full, completed from reference TRBV7-9 and TRBJ1-1, reads DTGVSQNPRHKITKRGQNVTFRCDPISEHNRLYWYRQTLGQGPEFLTYFQNEAQLEKSRLLSDRFSAERPKGSFSTLEIQRTEQGDSAMYLCASSQGPGEMNTEAFFGQGTRLTVV.

The chain combines TRBV7-9 with TRBJ2-3; 7 nucleotides align to TRBD2. Germline V gene sequence: CDR1 SEHNR, CDR2 FQNEAQ (reference sequence). V trimming: 1 base; J trimming: 2 bases; junction bases outside the gene matches: 3. The CDR3 length is 15 residues. The CDR3 spells CASSLGGGVTDTQYF. The CDR3 DNA reads as TGTGCCAGCAGCTTAGGGGGAGGGGTCACAGATACGCAGTATTTT. The whole variable domain, remainder taken from reference TRBV7-9 and TRBJ2-3, is DTGVSQNPRHKITKRGQNVTFRCDPISEHNRLYWYRQTLGQGPEFLTYFQNEAQLEKSRLLSDRFSAERPKGSFSTLEIQRTEQGDSAMYLCASSLGGGVTDTQYFGPGTRLTVL.

This clone has a single count. V and J are TRBV5-4 and TRBJ2-3, with D possibly being TRBD1 (5 bases). The CDR3 has 15 amino acids. V was trimmed by 2 bases and J by 0 bases, leaving 10 bases between them. In germline, CDR1 is SGHNT, CDR2 YYREEE (reference sequence). CDR3 nucleotide sequence: TGTGCCAGCAGCTTTCCAGGGCATAGCACAGATACGCAGTATTTT. Translated: CASSFPGHSTDTQYF.

V usage is TRBV11-3 and J usage is TRBJ2-7, with 7 bases that match TRBD2. Trimming cost V 5 bases and J 6 bases; bases outside gene matches: 7. Germline V CDR1 and CDR2: SGHNT, YENEEA. This CDR3 is 13 amino acids long. The CDR3 bases are TGTGCCAGCAGCGTGGGGAGGGGCGGCGAGCAGTACTTC. Amino acids: CASSVGRGGEQYF.